Listed below are T cell receptor beta chains from one sample, sequenced in a study of T cells of healthy individuals. From the 5' RACE reads, TCRdb called clonotypes with MiXCR, one entry per CDR3 protein. This sample yields about 96,000 distinct CDR3 sequences, of which around 17% are seen a single time; 6% to 8% belongs to the top ten. Receptors were obtained from a human donor in good health. Each CDR3 is given with its conserved first and last residue. A D gene is named only where the DNA matches it firmly. Where a row states a size, it is once, few, many or the class of an expanded clone; other rows omit it.

TRBJ2-2 | . | TRBD1 | TRBV29-1 | 13 | TGCAGCGGGTGGGACAGCGACACCGGGGAGCTGTTTTTT | CSGWDSDTGELFF
TRBJ2-6 | few | . | TRBV11-1 | 14 | TGTGCCAGCAGTCAACCCGAGGGGGCCAACGTCCTGACTTTC | CASSQPEGANVLTF
TRBJ1-1 | . | TRBD1 | TRBV5-1 | 14 | TGCGCCAGCAGCTCGACGTACAGGGGCACTGAAGCTTTCTTT | CASSSTYRGTEAFF
TRBJ2-5 | many | . | TRBV6-2/TRBV6-3 | 13 | TGTGCCAGCCGTCGCGGAAACCAAGAGACCCAGTACTTC | CASRRGNQETQYF
TRBJ2-3 | . | TRBD2 | TRBV7-2 | 15 | TGTGCCAGCAGCCGAGGACTAGCCCACACAGATACGCAGTATTTT | CASSRGLAHTDTQYF
TRBJ1-1 | . | . | TRBV14 | 14 | TGTGCCAGCAGCCAATCCCGGGGTCACACTGAAGCTTTCTTT | CASSQSRGHTEAFF
TRBJ2-5 | . | . | TRBV12-3/TRBV12-4 | 14 | TGTGCCAGCAGGCTGACCGTATACCAAGAGACCCAGTACTTC | CASRLTVYQETQYF
TRBJ2-7 | . | TRBD2 | TRBV5-1 | 15 | TGCGCCAGCAGGGTCCGAGCGGGAGTCTCCGACGAGCAGTACTTC | CASRVRAGVSDEQYF
TRBJ2-3 | . | . | TRBV20-1 | 16 | TGCAGTGCTATTCGCTTGCCGGCGACTAGCACAGATACGCAGTATTTT | CSAIRLPATSTDTQYF
TRBJ2-7 | few | . | TRBV6-2/TRBV6-3 | 14 | TGTGCCAGCAGCCGAAGGGATCCCTACTACGAGCAGTACTTC | CASSRRDPYYEQYF
TRBJ1-5 | many | TRBD1 | TRBV6-5 | 14 | TGTGCCAGCAGTCCGACAGGGTCTTACCAGCCCCAGCATTTT | CASSPTGSYQPQHF
TRBJ2-1 | . | . | TRBV9 | 18 | TGTGCCAGCAGCCCGACGCCCCGGGCAGGGTGGGGAGGGGGTGAGCAGTTCTTC | CASSPTPRAGWGGGEQFF
TRBJ1-1 | . | . | TRBV7-9 | 15 | TGTGCCAGCAGCGGTCAAGGACTCCAGCGGACTGAAGCTTTCTTT | CASSGQGLQRTEAFF
TRBJ2-1 | few | . | TRBV11-2 | 18 | TGTGCCAGCAGCTTAGGAGCCACGACAGCAGCTCACTACAATGAGCAGTTCTTC | CASSLGATTAAHYNEQFF